This T cell receptor beta chain stems from a study of blood T cell repertoires in COVID-19. Turning to the study itself: Some COVID-19 samples were acute and others convalescent; all came from the United States, Italy and Spain. PBMCs, B-cell-depleted T cells, or T cells provided the cDNA or gDNA that made up the material.

Germline trimming cut 7 bases from V and 4 bases from J; bases unmatched to any gene: 9. The CDR3 sequence is 14 residues long. Germline V CDR1 and CDR2: SNHLY, FYNNEI. Cohort 3 donors were reported recovered after two negative PCRs, clearance, or symptom resolution. Authors' processing steps: Estimates of nucleated cell counts were drawn from the amplification of reference gene primers. Data came from immunoSEQ multiplex PCR; TCRdb stores just in-frame clones and leaves some out. V, J and clone size derive from that table, while D and trimming were established from the DNA sequence. The table includes about 480,000 clones, roughly 90% detected once.

This chain joins TRBV2 and TRBJ1-2, with 7 bases that match TRBD1. The TCR was taken from a woman aged 40 to 49 who had recovered from COVID-19. The sequenced material came from PBMCs or T cells enriched from blood (not recorded which). DNA of the CDR3: TGTGCCAGCACTGGACAGGCGGCTGGCTATGGCTACACCTTC. This sequence encodes CASTGQAAGYGYTF.